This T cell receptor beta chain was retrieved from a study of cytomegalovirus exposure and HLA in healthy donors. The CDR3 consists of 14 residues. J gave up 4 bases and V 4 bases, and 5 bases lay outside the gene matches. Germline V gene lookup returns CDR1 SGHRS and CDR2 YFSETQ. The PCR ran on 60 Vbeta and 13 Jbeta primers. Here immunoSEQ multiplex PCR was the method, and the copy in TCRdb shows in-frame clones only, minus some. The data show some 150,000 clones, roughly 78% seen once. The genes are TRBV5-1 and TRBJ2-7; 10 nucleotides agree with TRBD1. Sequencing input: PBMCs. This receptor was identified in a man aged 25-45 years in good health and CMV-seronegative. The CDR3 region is CASSIGQGVYEQYF. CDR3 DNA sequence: TGCGCCAGCAGCATTGGACAGGGGGTTTACGAGCAGTACTTC.